This is a list of T cell receptor beta chains from one sample in a study of blood T cell repertoires in COVID-19. Here immunoSEQ multiplex PCR was the method, and the copy in TCRdb shows in-frame clones only, minus some. The table lists 100,000 or so clones, about three quarters of them singletons. Sequencing was done on a sample of peripheral blood. All receptors come from a woman between 65 and 79 years old with acute or convalescent COVID-19. CDR3s include the opening cysteine and the closing phenylalanine or tryptophan. Each record gives: D gene, J gene, CDR3 length, V gene, clone size, CDR3 DNA, CDR3 protein. D genes are given only for firm matches. The size of a clone is reported for some rows only, either as once, few or many, or as a class for expanded clones.

-,TRBJ1-1,13,TRBV12-3/TRBV12-4,-,TGTGCCAGCAGTTTAAGTGAGGACACTGAAGCTTTCTTT,CASSLSEDTEAFF
TRBD1,TRBJ1-1,15,TRBV4-1,-,TGCGCCAGCAGCCATGGACAGGGGGTGAACACTGAAGCTTTCTTT,CASSHGQGVNTEAFF
-,TRBJ1-4,15,TRBV30,-,TGTGCCTGGAGTGGAGGACAGCCGGGTAATGAAAAACTGTTTTTT,CAWSGGQPGNEKLFF
TRBD2,TRBJ2-1,14,TRBV4-1,-,TGCGCCAGCAGCCGGTTGACTAGCGGAAGTGAGCAGTTCTTC,CASSRLTSGSEQFF
-,TRBJ2-3,13,TRBV12-3/TRBV12-4,-,TGTGCCAGCAGTTTACAGGGGGGAGATACGCAGTATTTT,CASSLQGGDTQYF
-,TRBJ1-5,15,TRBV15,-,TGTGCCACCCTACCCGATTATGGGCGTCATCAGCCCCAGCATTTT,CATLPDYGRHQPQHF
TRBD1,TRBJ1-5,14,TRBV6-2/TRBV6-3,-,TGTGCCAGCAGTAAGACGGGACAGAATCAGCCCCAGCATTTT,CASSKTGQNQPQHF
-,TRBJ1-6,14,TRBV6-5,few,TGTGCCAGCACTAGACGGGGGGCGAATTCACCCCTCCACTTT,CASTRRGANSPLHF
-,TRBJ1-2,13,TRBV9,-,TGTGCCAGCAGCGCCTCTCGACAAAATGGCTACACCTTC,CASSASRQNGYTF
-,TRBJ1-1,11,TRBV10-2,-,TGCGCCAGCAGCGATGACAGGAAAGCTTTCTTT,CASSDDRKAFF
TRBD1,TRBJ1-4,13,TRBV6-5,-,TGTGCCAGCAGTTACTCAGGCAGGGGGGAACTGTTTTTT,CASSYSGRGELFF
-,TRBJ1-2,15,TRBV15,few,TGTGCCACCAGCAGAGAGAAGGGGGAGAACTATGGCTACACCTTC,CATSREKGENYGYTF
-,TRBJ2-7,13,TRBV10-3,-,TGTGCCATCACGGGACACAACTCCTACGAGCAGTACTTC,CAITGHNSYEQYF
-,TRBJ2-3,16,TRBV6-4,few,TGTGCCAGCAGTGAGAGAGGCACCTCTAGCACAGATACGCAGTATTTT,CASSERGTSSTDTQYF
-,TRBJ1-3,15,TRBV7-9,-,TGTGCCAGCAGCTTAGGGGGGCAAGCTGGAAACACCATATATTTT,CASSLGGQAGNTIYF
-,TRBJ1-2,13,TRBV27,-,TGTGCCAGCAGTTTACAGGGGTCGAATGGCTACACCTTC,CASSLQGSNGYTF
-,TRBJ2-5,16,TRBV29-1,few,TGCAGCGGCACTACCGCCCGACAGGTTCATCAAGAGACCCAGTACTTC,CSGTTARQVHQETQYF
TRBD1,TRBJ1-2,13,TRBV12-3/TRBV12-4,-,TGTGCCAGCAGCCCACAGGGGACGTATGGCTACACCTTC,CASSPQGTYGYTF
-,TRBJ2-7,13,TRBV7-8,-,TGTGCCAGCAGCTTAGTACTAAGCTACGAGCAGTACTTC,CASSLVLSYEQYF
-,TRBJ1-2,14,TRBV4-1,-,TGCGCCAGCAGCCCGGCGGGGGGAACCTATGGCTACACCTTC,CASSPAGGTYGYTF
-,TRBJ1-1,13,TRBV5-4,-,TGTGCCAGCAGCCCAGGGGAGGGCACTGAAGCTTTCTTT,CASSPGEGTEAFF
-,TRBJ2-6,16,TRBV2,-,TGTGCCAGCAGGAGGGCACCTTCGGGCTGGGCCAACGTCCTGACTTTC,CASRRAPSGWANVLTF
TRBD1,TRBJ1-3,15,TRBV7-2,-,TGTGCCAGCAGGACAGGGGCCCACTCTGGAAACACCATATATTTT,CASRTGAHSGNTIYF
TRBD2,TRBJ2-1,15,TRBV5-4,-,TGTGCCAGCAGCTTACGGGGGGGCGCATACAATGAGCAGTTCTTC,CASSLRGGAYNEQFF
TRBD1,TRBJ1-3,17,TRBV7-9,-,TGTGCCAGCAGCTCTCAGGACAGGGGTTACTCTGGAAACACCATATATTTT,CASSSQDRGYSGNTIYF
-,TRBJ1-2,15,TRBV30,-,TGTGCCTGGAGTGTAAGCCAGGCAGCTAACTATGGCTACACCTTC,CAWSVSQAANYGYTF
-,TRBJ2-1,14,TRBV3-1/TRBV3-2,-,TGTGCCAGCAGCAACCCCACTAGCCTCAATGAGCAGTTCTTC,CASSNPTSLNEQFF
-,TRBJ1-2,15,TRBV3-1/TRBV3-2,once,TGTGCCAGCAGCCAAGGCGGGGGCGCGGACTATGGCTACACCTTC,CASSQGGGADYGYTF
-,TRBJ1-2,15,TRBV5-1,few,TGCGCCAGCAGCTTGGATGGGGGGGCCCTCTATGGCTACACCTTC,CASSLDGGALYGYTF
-,TRBJ2-5,17,TRBV7-9,-,TGTGCCAGCAGTTTTAGTAGAGGGGACTTGGGCCAAGAGACCCAGTACTTC,CASSFSRGDLGQETQYF
-,TRBJ2-1,13,TRBV2,-,TGTGCCAGCAGTCCGCTCCCGCGGAATGAGCAGTTCTTC,CASSPLPRNEQFF
-,TRBJ1-2,15,TRBV2,few,TGTGCCAGCAGGGGCGTGAGACAGGATAACTATGGCTACACCTTC,CASRGVRQDNYGYTF
TRBD2,TRBJ2-6,18,TRBV6-1,-,TGTGCCAGCAGTGAATTGTATCGGCGGGGGTCTGGGGCCAACGTCCTGACTTTC,CASSELYRRGSGANVLTF
TRBD1,TRBJ1-1,17,TRBV19,-,TGTGCCAGTAGTATGAAATCCAGGGGGCTGGTAAACACTGAAGCTTTCTTT,CASSMKSRGLVNTEAFF